The next 18 T cell receptor beta chains were all read from a single sample in a study of blood T cell repertoires in COVID-19. Profiling relied on immunoSEQ multiplex PCR, and the TCRdb table lists in-frame clones only, not all of them. The sample lists 310,000 or so clones; 85% to 90% were seen once. The sequencing sample was made of PBMCs or T cells enriched from blood (not recorded which). Receptor source: a woman between 18 and 29 years old who had recovered from COVID-19.

CDR3 coding DNA: TGTGCCAGCAGAAACGGGGTCTCCCAAGAGACCCAGTACTTC. It translates to CASRNGVSQETQYF. This sequence joins TRBV14 and TRBJ2-5; the D gene is possibly TRBD2 (5 bases). V lost 6 bases to trimming and J lost 1 base, with 12 bases between them. Germline CDR1 is SGHDN and CDR2 is FVKESK. The CDR3 has 14 amino acids.

The chain links TRBV9 to TRBJ2-5, with TRBD1 matching 9 bases. V shed 0 bases, J shed 3 bases, and the junction held 3 bases outside the gene matches. The CDR3 is 15 residues long. In germline, CDR1 is SGDLS, CDR2 YYNGEE. The CDR3 protein is CASSVGRTGEETQYF. The CDR3 coding sequence is TGTGCCAGCAGCGTAGGTCGGACAGGGGAAGAGACCCAGTACTTC.

V and J are TRBV6-5 and TRBJ1-2, with D possibly being TRBD1 (6 bases). The V end lost 10 bases, the J end lost 0 bases, and 12 bases lay between the germline ends. The CDR3 consists of 13 residues. CDR1 and CDR2 from the germline V gene are MNHEY and SVGAGI. The CDR3 DNA reads as TGTGCCACCTGGGGGCTTGCTAACTATGGCTACACCTTC. It codes for CATWGLANYGYTF.

This chain joins TRBV2 and TRBJ1-1; D gene unclear. V was cut by 0 bases and J by 3 bases, with 5 bases left in between. Germline V gives CDR1 SNHLY, CDR2 FYNNEI. This CDR3 comprises 13 residues. CDR3 in amino acids: CASSEAQYTEAFF. In DNA form, the CDR3 reads TGTGCCAGCAGTGAAGCGCAGTACACTGAAGCTTTCTTT.

This rearrangement joins TRBV24-1 to TRBJ2-2, with D maybe TRBD1 (6 bases). CDR1 is KGHDR, CDR2 SFDVKD, per germline. Trimming took 3 bases from V and 6 from J, leaving 13 bases between them. CDR3 size: 15 residues. In DNA, the CDR3 is TGTGCCACCAGTGATCCAGGGGCGCAGCCCGGGGAGCTGTTTTTT. It specifies CATSDPGAQPGELFF.

This chain connects TRBV5-1 to TRBJ2-3; 14 bases line up with TRBD2. The J segment lost 10 bases and the V segment lost 0 bases, leaving 7 bases of the junction unmatched. Germline V lookup: CDR1 SGHRS, CDR2 YFSETQ. The CDR3 loop spans 16 amino acids. CDR3 DNA sequence: TGCGCCAGCAGCTTGGGTCCGGGACTAGCGGGAGAGGCGCAGTATTTT. Its protein is CASSLGPGLAGEAQYF.

The V call is TRBV4-2, the J call TRBJ1-2; D might be TRBD1 (5 bases). The CDR3 is 15 amino acids. Germline V CDR1 and CDR2: LGHNA, YNFKEQ. The germline V and J ends were trimmed by 2 bases and 1 base, with 11 bases remaining between them. CDR3 in DNA: TGTGCCAGCAGCCAAAACCCTCAGGGTAACTATGGCTACACCTTC. It yields the protein CASSQNPQGNYGYTF.

This chain uses TRBV10-3 with TRBJ1-2; 8 bases align to TRBD1. The V and J ends lost 6 bases and 5 bases, in that order; junction bases with no gene match: 8. This CDR3 region has 14 residues. Germline V CDR1 and CDR2: ENHRY, SYGVKD. The CDR3 sequence is CAIRDRAAEYGYTF. CDR3 DNA sequence: TGTGCCATCAGGGACAGGGCTGCAGAGTATGGCTACACCTTC.

This clone showed up many times. The rearrangement joins TRBV3-1 (or the pseudogene TRBV3-2) to TRBJ2-3, with 10 bases lining up with TRBD2. The CDR3 is 15 residues long. In germline, CDR1 is LGHDT, CDR2 YNNKEL (reference sequence). The junction had 4 bases not matched to a gene; V was cut back by 0 bases and J by 7 bases. In nucleotides, the CDR3 is TGTGCCAGCAGCCAAGATCTACTAGCGGGGAATACGCAGTATTTT. It encodes CASSQDLLAGNTQYF.

The chain links TRBV5-1 to TRBJ2-2; a weak D match, TRBD2 (6 bases). V was pared by 4 bases and J by 14 bases, with 21 bases between. Germline loops: CDR1 SGHRS, CDR2 YFSETQ. The CDR3 contains 14 residues. CDR3 DNA: TGCGCCAGCAGCCTCGGAGACGGGACTCCTGACCTGTTTTTT. The encoded protein is CASSLGDGTPDLFF.

This clone has a handful of counts. This rearrangement joins TRBV27 to TRBJ2-7; 8 bases agree with TRBD2. The CDR3 is 21 residues long. V dropped 2 bases and J dropped 0; count of bases not matched to a gene: 21. The germline V gene encodes CDR1 MNHEY and CDR2 SMNVEV (reference sequence). This chain's CDR3 is CASSLRASGLAGLVGSYEQYF. CDR3 nucleotides: TGTGCCAGCAGTTTACGAGCTTCCGGGCTAGCGGGCCTTGTTGGCTCCTACGAGCAGTACTTC.

Here the CDR3 reads CASSPGQGTYGYTF. DNA of the CDR3: TGTGCCAGCAGCCCGGGACAGGGAACCTATGGCTACACCTTC. The genes are TRBV7-3 and TRBJ1-2; 9 bases line up with TRBD1. The ends lost 5 bases at V and 4 bases at J; junction bases unmatched: 5. The germline gives CDR1 SGHTA, CDR2 FQGTGA. The CDR3 totals 14 residues. Together with reference TRBV7-3 and TRBJ1-2, the CDR3 gives the full variable domain: GAGVSQTPSNKVTEKGKYVELRCDPISGHTALYWYRQSLGQGPEFLIYFQGTGAADDSGLPNDRFFAVRPEGSVSTLKIQRTERGDSAVYLCASSPGQGTYGYTFGSGTRLTVV.

This rearrangement joins TRBV27 to TRBJ2-7; TRBD2 agrees at 11 bases. J lost 3 bases, V lost 5 bases, and 6 bases had no gene match. The CDR3 sequence is 15 residues long. Germline V gene data show CDR1 as MNHEY and CDR2 as SMNVEV (reference sequence). Here the CDR3 DNA reads TGTGCCAGCAGTCTGGGCACTAGCGGGGGCTACGAGCAGTACTTC. It translates to CASSLGTSGGYEQYF.

The chain joins TRBV14 to TRBJ1-2; 8 bases align to TRBD1. The CDR3 totals 16 residues. Germline CDR1 reads SGHDN; CDR2 reads FVKESK. Germline trimming cut 4 bases from V and 5 bases from J; bases unmatched to any gene: 12. DNA of the CDR3: TGTGCCAGCAGCCCGGGGGGACAGGTATCGAAATATGGCTACACCTTC. Residues: CASSPGGQVSKYGYTF.

The CDR3 coding sequence is TGTGCCAGCAGTGGGCGGGGCACAGATACGCAGTATTTT. Its translation is CASSGRGTDTQYF. The chain employs TRBV27 and TRBJ2-3; the D gene is possibly TRBD2 (5 bases). Germline CDR1 is MNHEY and CDR2 is SMNVEV (reference sequence). Trimming took off 5 bases at V and 1 base at J, with 7 bases between the two ends. CDR3 length: 13 amino acids.

The chain combines TRBV28 with TRBJ2-7; TRBD2 aligns across 8 bases. This CDR3 contains 15 residues. V dropped 5 bases and J dropped 0; count of bases not matched to a gene: 6. Germline V gene sequence: CDR1 MDHEN, CDR2 SYDVKM. The CDR3 DNA follows: TGTGCCAGCAGTGTCAGCGGGGGTAGCTCCTACGAGCAGTACTTC. Its translation is CASSVSGGSSYEQYF.

The chain is built from TRBV27 and TRBJ1-1, with TRBD1 matching over 9 bases. V trimming: 4 bases; J trimming: 5 bases; junction bases outside the gene matches: 5. Looked up from germline, CDR1 is MNHEY and CDR2 is SMNVEV (reference sequence). This CDR3 comprises 14 residues. The CDR3 DNA reads as TGTGCCAGCAGTTCCTTGACAGGGGGTACTGAAGCTTTCTTT. Amino acid sequence: CASSSLTGGTEAFF.

The chain links TRBV19 to TRBJ2-1, with a possible D match to TRBD1 (5 bases). V was clipped by 6 bases and J by 3 bases, with 15 bases between them. Germline CDR1 reads LNHDA; CDR2 reads SQIVND (reference sequence). There are 15 residues in the CDR3. The CDR3 is CASSFPSDNYNEQFF. CDR3 sequence (DNA): TGTGCCAGTAGCTTCCCTTCGGACAACTACAATGAGCAGTTCTTC.